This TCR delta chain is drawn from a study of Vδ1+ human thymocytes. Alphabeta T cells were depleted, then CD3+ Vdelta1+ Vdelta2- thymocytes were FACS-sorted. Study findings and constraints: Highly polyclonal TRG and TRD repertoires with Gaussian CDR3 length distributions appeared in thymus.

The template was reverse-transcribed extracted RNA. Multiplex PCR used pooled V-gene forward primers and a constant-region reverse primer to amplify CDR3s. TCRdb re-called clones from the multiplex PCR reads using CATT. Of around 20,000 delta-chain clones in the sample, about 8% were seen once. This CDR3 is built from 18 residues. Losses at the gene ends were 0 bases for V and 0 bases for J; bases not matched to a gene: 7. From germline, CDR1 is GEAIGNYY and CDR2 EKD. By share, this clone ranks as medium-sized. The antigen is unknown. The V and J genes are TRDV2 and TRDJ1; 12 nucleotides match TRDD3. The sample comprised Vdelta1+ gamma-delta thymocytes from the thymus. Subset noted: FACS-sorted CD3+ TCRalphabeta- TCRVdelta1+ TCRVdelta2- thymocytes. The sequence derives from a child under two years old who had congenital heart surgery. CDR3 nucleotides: TGTGCCTGTGACACCGGTAGACTGGGGGATACCCACACCGATAAACTCATCTTT. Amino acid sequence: CACDTGRLGDTHTDKLIF.